Presented here are 21 T cell receptor beta chains from one specimen sequenced in a study of identical twins. From the 5' RACE reads, TCRdb called clonotypes with MiXCR, one entry per CDR3 protein. This table holds a few hundred thousand distinct CDR3 sequences, around 9.7% found once. These records were also assigned to another study, of yellow fever vaccine responses in identical twins.

Specimen: CD8+ T cells sorted from blood. Receptors were obtained from a woman aged 18-29 years in good health.

The chain joins TRBV4-1 to TRBJ2-7, with TRBD1 matching 7 bases. Germline values: CDR1 MGHRA, CDR2 YSYEKL. The CDR3 is 16 residues long. The trim removed 0 bases at V and 3 bases at J, leaving 8 bases unmatched. In nucleotides, the CDR3 is TGCGCCAGCAGCCAAGAGGGAACAGGGGCCCGCTACGAGCAGTACTTC. Translation: CASSQEGTGARYEQYF.

The gene calls are TRBV5-4 and TRBJ1-1, with D uncertain. The CDR3 is 13 amino acids. The germline V gene encodes CDR1 SGHNT and CDR2 YYREEE (reference sequence). Trimming took off 4 bases at V and 1 base at J, with 8 bases between the two ends. The CDR3 protein is CASSDITNTEAFF. The DNA of the CDR3 is TGTGCCAGCAGCGACATAACGAACACTGAAGCTTTCTTT.

This clonotype has ten or more counts. This chain joins TRBV7-9 and TRBJ2-7; D not resolved. The V end lost 2 bases, the J end lost 2 bases, and 10 bases lay between the germline ends. The germline V gene has CDR1 SEHNR and CDR2 FQNEAQ (reference sequence). The CDR3 spans 14 residues. The DNA of the CDR3 is TGTGCCAGCAGCTTACTTGGCGAGACCTACGAGCAGTACTTC. Protein: CASSLLGETYEQYF.

In DNA, the CDR3 is TGTGCCAGCAGCTTATCTCTAGGAGGGAATGAGCAGTACTTC. Residues: CASSLSLGGNEQYF. The genes are TRBV7-9 and TRBJ2-7; D is perhaps TRBD2 (6 bases). The CDR3 has 14 amino acids. V dropped 2 bases and J dropped 7 bases, with 15 bases sitting between them. The germline gives CDR1 SEHNR, CDR2 FQNEAQ (reference sequence).

CDR3 nucleotide sequence: TGCAGCGTTGAAGAATTCCGGGGGTACCAAGAGACCCAGTACTTC. Protein sequence: CSVEEFRGYQETQYF. The V and J genes are TRBV29-1 and TRBJ2-5; weak D call: TRBD2 (6 bases). This CDR3 comprises 15 residues. V was shortened by 0 bases and J by 0 bases, with 11 bases between the two germline ends. Germline V gives CDR1 SQVTM, CDR2 ANQGSEA.

In this sample, this clonotype turned up many times. CDR3: CASSSSTGELFF. In nucleotides, the CDR3 is TGTGCCAGCAGTTCCAGTACCGGGGAGCTGTTTTTT. The chain carries TRBV6-4 and TRBJ2-2; no clear D gene. Germline V CDR1 and CDR2: MRHNA, SNTAGT. The germline V and J ends were trimmed by 5 bases and 5 bases, with 6 bases remaining between them. The CDR3 has 12 amino acids.

This clonotype showed up many times. The rearrangement links TRBV12-3 or TRBV12-4 to TRBJ2-2; D is unclear. The germline V and J ends were trimmed by 4 bases and 7 bases, with 7 bases remaining between them. The CDR3 has 12 residues. Written as DNA, the CDR3 is TGTGCCAGCAGTTACCCACTCGGGGAGCTGTTTTTT. Residues: CASSYPLGELFF.

This clonotype was seen many times. V gene TRBV29-1 combines with J gene TRBJ1-2; D is unresolved. This CDR3 has 11 residues. V was clipped by 4 bases and J by 1 base, with 4 bases between them. In germline, CDR1 is SQVTM, CDR2 ANQGSEA. CDR3 in amino acids: CSVVDNYGYTF. The CDR3 DNA reads as TGCAGCGTTGTAGATAACTATGGCTACACCTTC.

The J gene is TRBJ2-1, the V gene TRBV6-5; tentative D call: TRBD2 (5 bases). V was clipped by 0 bases and J by 6 bases, with 9 bases between them. The germline gives CDR1 MNHEY, CDR2 SVGAGI. This CDR3 contains 14 residues. Here the CDR3 DNA reads TGTGCCAGCAGTTACTCGGGAGCCCCCAATGAGCAGTTCTTC. Translation: CASSYSGAPNEQFF.

This clonotype is medium-sized by share. The V and J genes are TRBV7-9 and TRBJ2-2; TRBD1 is a possible D gene (6 bases). CDR1 is SEHNR, CDR2 FQNEAQ, per germline (reference sequence). V was shortened by 5 bases and J by 2 bases, with 12 bases between the two germline ends. This CDR3 has 15 amino acids. The CDR3 DNA reads as TGTGCCAGCAGCCCCCGGACAGTAAACACCGGGGAGCTGTTTTTT. Its protein is CASSPRTVNTGELFF.

At least ten counts were recorded for this clonotype. V gene TRBV13 combines with J gene TRBJ2-1; D is perhaps TRBD2 (7 bases). Germline assignment: CDR1 PRHDT and CDR2 FYEKMQ (reference sequence). This CDR3 is built from 13 residues. Trimming stripped 1 base from V and 9 bases from J, with 10 bases between. The CDR3 region has the DNA TGTGCCAGCAGCTTAGTTGGGGGGGCTGAGCAGTTCTTC. This sequence encodes CASSLVGGAEQFF.

This sequence joins TRBV30 and TRBJ2-5; D is uncertain. Trimming cost V 3 bases and J 1 base, with 9 bases left between them. Germline CDR1 is GTSNPN and CDR2 is SVGIG (reference sequence). The CDR3 spans 13 residues. CDR3 sequence reads: CAWRRSAQETQYF. The CDR3 DNA reads as TGTGCCTGGAGACGCTCAGCCCAAGAGACCCAGTACTTC.

The V and J genes are TRBV27 and TRBJ2-3, with D unclear. The CDR3 consists of 10 residues. The V gene lost 8 bases and the J gene lost 7 bases, with 7 bases spanning the gap. The germline gives CDR1 MNHEY, CDR2 SMNVEV (reference sequence). CDR3 DNA sequence: TGTGCCAGCGGCTCGTATACGCAGTATTTT. Residues: CASGSYTQYF.

This clonotype was observed a few times. J is TRBJ1-1 and V is TRBV7-9, with 7 nucleotides matching TRBD1. V shed 7 bases and J 6 bases; nucleotides not matched to a gene: 8. CDR1 is SEHNR and CDR2 is FQNEAQ in the germline V gene (reference sequence). The length of the CDR3 is 13 residues. As DNA, the CDR3 is TGTGCCAGCAATCCGACAGGGCCGGCTGAAGCTTTCTTT. Translated, it gives CASNPTGPAEAFF.

This sequence joins TRBV21-1 and TRBJ2-2; TRBD1, the table's D call, was not compared with the DNA. TRBV21-1 is an annotated pseudogene. The CDR3 totals 19 residues. The CDR3 bases are TGTGCCAGCAGCAATAACAGGGGGCGAATGAGGAAGAACACCGGGGAGCTGTTTTTT. Translated: CASSNNRGRMRKNTGELFF.

V gene TRBV4-1 combines with J gene TRBJ2-5; D not certain. Trimming left V 0 bases short and J 5 bases short, with 13 bases between. The CDR3 loop spans 15 amino acids. Germline lookup yields CDR1 MGHRA and CDR2 YSYEKL. CDR3: CASSQEPITFETQYF. CDR3 nucleotide sequence: TGCGCCAGCAGCCAAGAACCGATAACCTTCGAGACCCAGTACTTC.

The table lists this clonotype with a few counts. J is TRBJ2-1 and V is TRBV7-9; D may correspond to TRBD1 or TRBD2 (5 bases each). The V and J ends lost 8 bases and 10 bases respectively, with 24 bases between them. The germline gives CDR1 SEHNR, CDR2 FQNEAQ (reference sequence). The CDR3 totals 15 residues. CDR3 DNA: TGTGCCAGCCGGGACGGCAGGGAGTCTCTGCAGGAGCAGTTCTTC. It encodes CASRDGRESLQEQFF.

In this sample, this clonotype turned up many times. This chain joins TRBV10-3 and TRBJ2-2; D remains unclear. This CDR3 is built from 13 residues. Per the germline V gene, CDR1 is ENHRY and CDR2 is SYGVKD. Trimming left V 8 bases short and J 1 base short, with 8 bases between. The CDR3 spells CAIGLENTGELFF. CDR3 nucleotide sequence: TGTGCCATCGGTTTGGAGAACACCGGGGAGCTGTTTTTT.

This clonotype came up a few times. The chain recombines TRBV30 with TRBJ2-3, with D hard to call. Deletions cut 3 bases from V and 6 bases from J, with 13 bases between. The CDR3 consists of 13 residues. Germline V gives CDR1 GTSNPN, CDR2 SVGIG (reference sequence). Here the CDR3 reads CAWRLLGGDTQYF. The CDR3 DNA sequence: TGTGCCTGGAGACTACTGGGTGGGGATACGCAGTATTTT.

This clonotype has ten or more counts. The chain combines TRBV12-3 or TRBV12-4 with TRBJ2-7; 10 nucleotides match TRBD1. Trimming removed 4 bases from V and 3 bases from J; junction bases left unmatched: 6. This CDR3 is built from 15 residues. CDR3 nucleotides: TGTGCCAGCAGTTCTCCGGGGACAGGGGTCTACGAGCAGTACTTC. It translates to CASSSPGTGVYEQYF.

The J gene is TRBJ2-2, the V gene TRBV19; possibly TRBD2 for D (5 bases). V lost 2 bases, J lost 5 bases, and 15 bases lay in between. This CDR3 contains 16 residues. Germline assignment: CDR1 LNHDA and CDR2 SQIVND (reference sequence). The CDR3, as DNA: TGTGCCAGTAGTATACTAGGGCCTCCGGGGACCGGGGAGCTGTTTTTT. Its translation is CASSILGPPGTGELFF.